Listed below are T cell receptor beta chains from one sample, sequenced in a study of T cell responses to AZD1222 COVID-19 vaccine. The table came from immunoSEQ multiplex PCR; TCRdb's copy has only in-frame clones and leaves some out. This sample has around 78,000 clones; 88% occur once, and the top ten carry about 5.5%. The sequenced sample was peripheral blood, obtained on day 0 of MenACWY control vaccination. The receptor source for this set is an adult in good health. Each CDR3 is given with its conserved first and last residue. Each record gives: CDR3 DNA, CDR3 protein, V gene, D gene, clone size, J gene. D genes are given only for firm matches. The size of a clone is reported for some rows only, either as once, few or many, or as a class for expanded clones.

CDR3 DNA: TGTGCCAGCACCATAAACGGGGGTGAGGGAAATCAGCCCCAGCATTTT
CDR3 protein: CASTINGGEGNQPQHF
V gene: TRBV2
D gene: .
clone size: .
J gene: TRBJ1-5

CDR3 DNA: TGTGCCAGCGGAGGGACATACGAGCAGTACTTC
CDR3 protein: CASGGTYEQYF
V gene: TRBV11-3
D gene: .
clone size: once
J gene: TRBJ2-7

CDR3 DNA: TGTGCCAGCAGCCGAACAGGGGACAGATCCTACGAGCAGTACTTC
CDR3 protein: CASSRTGDRSYEQYF
V gene: TRBV3-1/TRBV3-2
D gene: TRBD1
clone size: .
J gene: TRBJ2-7

CDR3 DNA: TGTGCCACCAGTGATTTGTCATCATTGCAGGGGGCTTTCTTT
CDR3 protein: CATSDLSSLQGAFF
V gene: TRBV24-1
D gene: .
clone size: .
J gene: TRBJ1-1

CDR3 DNA: TGCGCCAGCAGCTTGATGAGTATGGGACACAATGAGCAGTTCTTC
CDR3 protein: CASSLMSMGHNEQFF
V gene: TRBV5-1
D gene: .
clone size: .
J gene: TRBJ2-1

CDR3 DNA: TGCGCCAGCAGCGCCTGGACAGGGGCCGCAACTAATGAAAAACTGTTTTTT
CDR3 protein: CASSAWTGAATNEKLFF
V gene: TRBV5-1
D gene: TRBD1
clone size: once
J gene: TRBJ1-4

CDR3 DNA: TGTGCCAGCAGCTTAGGACCCGACGGAAAACTGTTTTTT
CDR3 protein: CASSLGPDGKLFF
V gene: TRBV7-2
D gene: .
clone size: .
J gene: TRBJ1-4

CDR3 DNA: TGCGCCAGCAGCGTCCTAGAAGGCCTTGAGCAGTTCTTC
CDR3 protein: CASSVLEGLEQFF
V gene: TRBV5-1
D gene: .
clone size: few
J gene: TRBJ2-1

CDR3 DNA: TGTGCCAGCAGCCAACTAGCGGGGGGGTGGAATGAGCAGTTCTTC
CDR3 protein: CASSQLAGGWNEQFF
V gene: TRBV5-4
D gene: TRBD2
clone size: .
J gene: TRBJ2-1

CDR3 DNA: TGCGCCAGCAGCTCTGGAGGGGGAGGCAACTATGGCTACACCTTC
CDR3 protein: CASSSGGGGNYGYTF
V gene: TRBV5-1
D gene: .
clone size: .
J gene: TRBJ1-2

CDR3 DNA: TGTGCCAGCAGCAAATATGCTAGCGGGGGGCACTCCTACGAGCAGTACTTC
CDR3 protein: CASSKYASGGHSYEQYF
V gene: TRBV21-1
D gene: .
clone size: once
J gene: TRBJ2-7

CDR3 DNA: TGTGCCAGCAGCTTAGTTGTGACCGGGTTGGGTAATTCACCCCTCCACTTT
CDR3 protein: CASSLVVTGLGNSPLHF
V gene: TRBV7-2
D gene: .
clone size: .
J gene: TRBJ1-6

CDR3 DNA: TGTGCCAGCAGCTTGGGCAGGGGGCAAGCTAACTATGGCTACACCTTC
CDR3 protein: CASSLGRGQANYGYTF
V gene: TRBV7-2
D gene: TRBD1
clone size: .
J gene: TRBJ1-2

CDR3 DNA: TGTGCCAGCAGCCAAGGCGAAACATGGGGGGAGACCCAGTACTTC
CDR3 protein: CASSQGETWGETQYF
V gene: TRBV3-1/TRBV3-2
D gene: .
clone size: .
J gene: TRBJ2-5

CDR3 DNA: TGTGCCAGCAGTGAAGCGATACAGGGGGGTGGCTACACCTTC
CDR3 protein: CASSEAIQGGGYTF
V gene: TRBV2
D gene: TRBD1
clone size: .
J gene: TRBJ1-2

CDR3 DNA: TGTGCCAGCAGCCACGTAGCAGGGGTTGTAGAGACCCAGTACTTC
CDR3 protein: CASSHVAGVVETQYF
V gene: TRBV14
D gene: .
clone size: .
J gene: TRBJ2-5

CDR3 DNA: TGTGCCAGCAGCTCACAGAGGACAGGGAATGAAAAACTGTTTTTT
CDR3 protein: CASSSQRTGNEKLFF
V gene: TRBV11-2
D gene: TRBD1
clone size: .
J gene: TRBJ1-4

CDR3 DNA: TGCGCCAGCAGCTTAACAGGGGCGGTCTACGAGCAGTACTTC
CDR3 protein: CASSLTGAVYEQYF
V gene: TRBV5-1
D gene: TRBD1
clone size: once
J gene: TRBJ2-7

CDR3 DNA: TGTGCCAGCAGTTACAACGGCTACGAGCAGTACTTC
CDR3 protein: CASSYNGYEQYF
V gene: TRBV6-2/TRBV6-3
D gene: .
clone size: few
J gene: TRBJ2-7

CDR3 DNA: TGCAGCGAGAGACAGCACACAGATACGCAGTATTTT
CDR3 protein: CSERQHTDTQYF
V gene: TRBV29-1
D gene: .
clone size: .
J gene: TRBJ2-3

CDR3 DNA: TGTGCCTGGAGCGACTGGACACGGGCTTTCTTT
CDR3 protein: CAWSDWTRAFF
V gene: TRBV30
D gene: .
clone size: .
J gene: TRBJ1-1

CDR3 DNA: TGTGCCAGCAGCAATAACAGGGGAATTCAGCCCCAGCATTTT
CDR3 protein: CASSNNRGIQPQHF
V gene: TRBV7-2
D gene: TRBD1
clone size: .
J gene: TRBJ1-5

CDR3 DNA: TGTGCCAGCAGCTTAATGCCGAGGAGTAATGAAAAACTGTTTTTT
CDR3 protein: CASSLMPRSNEKLFF
V gene: TRBV7-2
D gene: .
clone size: .
J gene: TRBJ1-4

CDR3 DNA: TGTGCCAGTAGGGGACAGGGATTTGATGGCTACACCTTC
CDR3 protein: CASRGQGFDGYTF
V gene: TRBV19
D gene: TRBD1
clone size: .
J gene: TRBJ1-2

CDR3 DNA: TGTGCCTGGAGTGTAGGTTCTAACTATGGCTACACCTTC
CDR3 protein: CAWSVGSNYGYTF
V gene: TRBV30
D gene: .
clone size: .
J gene: TRBJ1-2

CDR3 DNA: TGTGCCAGCTCACCGGGACTGGAGCAGTTCTTC
CDR3 protein: CASSPGLEQFF
V gene: TRBV18
D gene: .
clone size: .
J gene: TRBJ2-1

CDR3 DNA: TGTGCCTGGAGTGCGGAGACGGGCACTGAAGCTTTCTTT
CDR3 protein: CAWSAETGTEAFF
V gene: TRBV30
D gene: .
clone size: .
J gene: TRBJ1-1

CDR3 DNA: TGTGCCATCAGTGAAGGAGGCGGGAGTAGCTATGGCTACACCTTC
CDR3 protein: CAISEGGGSSYGYTF
V gene: TRBV10-3
D gene: .
clone size: .
J gene: TRBJ1-2

CDR3 DNA: TGCGCCAGCAGCCTTGACAGAACATCGGCGCGGGGCTACACCTTC
CDR3 protein: CASSLDRTSARGYTF
V gene: TRBV4-3
D gene: .
clone size: .
J gene: TRBJ1-2